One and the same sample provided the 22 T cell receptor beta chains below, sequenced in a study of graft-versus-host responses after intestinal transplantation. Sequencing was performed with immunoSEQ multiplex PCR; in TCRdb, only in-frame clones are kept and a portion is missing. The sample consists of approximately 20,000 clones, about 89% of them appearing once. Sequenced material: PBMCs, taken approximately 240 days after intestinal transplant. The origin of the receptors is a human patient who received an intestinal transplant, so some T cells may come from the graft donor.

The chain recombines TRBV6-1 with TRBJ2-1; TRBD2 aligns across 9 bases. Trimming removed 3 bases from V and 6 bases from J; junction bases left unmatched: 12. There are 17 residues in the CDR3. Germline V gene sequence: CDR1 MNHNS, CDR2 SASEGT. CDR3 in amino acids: CASSDLFMAGGLNEQFF. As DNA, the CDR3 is TGTGCCAGCAGTGATCTTTTCATGGCGGGGGGGCTCAATGAGCAGTTCTTC.

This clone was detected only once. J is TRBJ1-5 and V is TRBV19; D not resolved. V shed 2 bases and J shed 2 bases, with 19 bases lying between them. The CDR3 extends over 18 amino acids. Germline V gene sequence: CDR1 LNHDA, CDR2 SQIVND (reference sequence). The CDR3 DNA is TGTGCCAGTAGTATATTAGGGTCGACGGCGGTCGGCAATCAGCCCCAGCATTTT. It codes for CASSILGSTAVGNQPQHF.

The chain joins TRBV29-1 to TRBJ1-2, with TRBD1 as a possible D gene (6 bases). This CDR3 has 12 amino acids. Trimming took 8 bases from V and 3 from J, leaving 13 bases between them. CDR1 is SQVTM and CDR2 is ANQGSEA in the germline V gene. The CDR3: CSSTGSDYGYTF. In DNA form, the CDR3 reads TGCAGCTCGACAGGATCTGACTATGGCTACACCTTC.

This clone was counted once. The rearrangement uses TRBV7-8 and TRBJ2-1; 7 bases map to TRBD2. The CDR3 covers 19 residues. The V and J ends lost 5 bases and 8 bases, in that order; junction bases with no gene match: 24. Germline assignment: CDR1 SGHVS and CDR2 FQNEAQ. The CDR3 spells CASSPVRGDPSLPMDEQFF. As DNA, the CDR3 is TGTGCCAGCAGCCCGGTCCGGGGGGACCCCTCGTTGCCCATGGATGAGCAGTTCTTC.

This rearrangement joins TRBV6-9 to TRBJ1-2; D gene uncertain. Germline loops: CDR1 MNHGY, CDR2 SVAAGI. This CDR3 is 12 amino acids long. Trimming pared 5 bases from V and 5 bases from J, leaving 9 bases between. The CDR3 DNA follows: TGTGCCAGCAGTCCGTTCGCGTATGGCTACACCTTC. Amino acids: CASSPFAYGYTF.

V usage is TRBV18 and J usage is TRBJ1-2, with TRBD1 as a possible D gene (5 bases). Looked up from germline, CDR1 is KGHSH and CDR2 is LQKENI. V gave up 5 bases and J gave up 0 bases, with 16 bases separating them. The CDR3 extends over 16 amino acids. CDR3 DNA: TGTGCCAGCTCAGCTTACCGGGGCCTTACTAACTATGGCTACACCTTC. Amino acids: CASSAYRGLTNYGYTF.

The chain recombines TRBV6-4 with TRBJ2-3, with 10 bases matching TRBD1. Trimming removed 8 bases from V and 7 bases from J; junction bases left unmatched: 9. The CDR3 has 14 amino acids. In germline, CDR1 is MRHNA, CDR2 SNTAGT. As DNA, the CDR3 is TGTGCCAGCCGACCCGGGACAGGGGCACATACGCAGTATTTT. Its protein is CASRPGTGAHTQYF.

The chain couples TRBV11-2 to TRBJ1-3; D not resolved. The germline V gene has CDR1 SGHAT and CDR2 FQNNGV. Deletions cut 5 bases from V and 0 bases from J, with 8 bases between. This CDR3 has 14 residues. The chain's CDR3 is CASSRGNSGNTIYF. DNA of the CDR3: TGTGCCAGCAGCCGAGGGAACTCTGGAAACACCATATATTTT.

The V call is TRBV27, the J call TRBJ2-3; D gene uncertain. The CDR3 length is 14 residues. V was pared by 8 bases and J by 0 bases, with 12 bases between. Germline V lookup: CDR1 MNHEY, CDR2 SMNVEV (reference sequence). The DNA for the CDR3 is TGTGCCAGCTGGCGACCGTACAGCACAGATACGCAGTATTTT. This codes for CASWRPYSTDTQYF.

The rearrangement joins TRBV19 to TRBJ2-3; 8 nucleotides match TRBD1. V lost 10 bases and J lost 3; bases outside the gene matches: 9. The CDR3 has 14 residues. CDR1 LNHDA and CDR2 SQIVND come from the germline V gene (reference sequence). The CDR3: CATSQGEWTDTQYF. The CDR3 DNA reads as TGTGCCACATCACAGGGGGAGTGGACAGATACGCAGTATTTT.

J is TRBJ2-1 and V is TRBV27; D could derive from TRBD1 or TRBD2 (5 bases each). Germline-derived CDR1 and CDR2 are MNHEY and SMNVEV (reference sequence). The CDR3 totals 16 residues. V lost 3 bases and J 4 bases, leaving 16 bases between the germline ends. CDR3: CASSFPTGTGYNEQFF. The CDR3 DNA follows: TGTGCCAGCAGTTTCCCCACCGGGACGGGTTACAATGAGCAGTTCTTC.

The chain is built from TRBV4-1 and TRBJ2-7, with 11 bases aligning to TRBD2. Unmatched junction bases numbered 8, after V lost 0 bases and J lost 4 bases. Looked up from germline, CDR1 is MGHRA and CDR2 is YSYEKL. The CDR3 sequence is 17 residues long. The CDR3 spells CASSQERLAGPTYEQYF. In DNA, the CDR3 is TGCGCCAGCAGCCAAGAAAGACTAGCGGGGCCGACTTACGAGCAGTACTTC.

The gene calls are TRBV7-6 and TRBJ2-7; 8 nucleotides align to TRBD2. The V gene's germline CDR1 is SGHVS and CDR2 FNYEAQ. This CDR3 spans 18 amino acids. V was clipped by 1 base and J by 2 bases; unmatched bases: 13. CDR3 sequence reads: CASSLVAAGDLQTYEQYF. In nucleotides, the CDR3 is TGTGCCAGCAGCTTAGTTGCAGCGGGGGATTTACAAACCTACGAGCAGTACTTC.

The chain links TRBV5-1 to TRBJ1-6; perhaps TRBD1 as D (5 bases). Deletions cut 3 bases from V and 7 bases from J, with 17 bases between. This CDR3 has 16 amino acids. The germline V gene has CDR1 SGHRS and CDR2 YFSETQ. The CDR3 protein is CASSYRDGEWNSPLHF. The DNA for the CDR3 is TGCGCCAGCAGCTACCGGGACGGCGAATGGAATTCACCCCTCCACTTT.

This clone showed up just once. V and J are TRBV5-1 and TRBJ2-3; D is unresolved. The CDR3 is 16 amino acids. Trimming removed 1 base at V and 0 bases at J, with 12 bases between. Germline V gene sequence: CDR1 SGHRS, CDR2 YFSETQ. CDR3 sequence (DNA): TGCGCCAGCAGCTTGTCCGAGGAGCTTAGCACAGATACGCAGTATTTT. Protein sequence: CASSLSEELSTDTQYF.

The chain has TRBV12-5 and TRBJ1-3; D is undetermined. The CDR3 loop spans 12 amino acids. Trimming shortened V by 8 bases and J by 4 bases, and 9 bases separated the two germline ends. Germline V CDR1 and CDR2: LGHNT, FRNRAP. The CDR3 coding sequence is TGTGCTAGTTCCCCCCAAGGAAACACCATATATTTT. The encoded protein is CASSPQGNTIYF.

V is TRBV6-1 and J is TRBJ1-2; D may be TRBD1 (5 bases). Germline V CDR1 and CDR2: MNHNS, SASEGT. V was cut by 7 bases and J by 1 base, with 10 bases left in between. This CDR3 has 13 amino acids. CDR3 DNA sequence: TGTGCCAGCATTCCCAGGGTTAACTATGGCTACACCTTC. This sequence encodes CASIPRVNYGYTF.

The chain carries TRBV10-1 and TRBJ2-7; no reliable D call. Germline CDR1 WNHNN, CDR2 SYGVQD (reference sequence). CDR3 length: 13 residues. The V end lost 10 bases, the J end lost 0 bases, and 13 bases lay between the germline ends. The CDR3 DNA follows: TGCGCCACGGTCGACGCCGACTCCTACGAGCAGTACTTC. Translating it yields CATVDADSYEQYF.

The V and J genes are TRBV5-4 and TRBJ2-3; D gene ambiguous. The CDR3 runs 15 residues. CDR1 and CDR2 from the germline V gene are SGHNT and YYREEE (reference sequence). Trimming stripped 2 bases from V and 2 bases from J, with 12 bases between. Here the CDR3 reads CASSFPPHTTDTQYF. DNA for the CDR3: TGTGCCAGCAGCTTCCCCCCCCATACCACAGATACGCAGTATTTT.

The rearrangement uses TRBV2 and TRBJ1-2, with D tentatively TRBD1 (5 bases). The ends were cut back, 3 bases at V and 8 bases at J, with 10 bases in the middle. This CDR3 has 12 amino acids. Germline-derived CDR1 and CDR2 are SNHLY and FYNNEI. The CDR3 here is CASSDGGGGYTF. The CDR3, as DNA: TGTGCCAGCAGTGATGGGGGTGGGGGCTACACCTTC.

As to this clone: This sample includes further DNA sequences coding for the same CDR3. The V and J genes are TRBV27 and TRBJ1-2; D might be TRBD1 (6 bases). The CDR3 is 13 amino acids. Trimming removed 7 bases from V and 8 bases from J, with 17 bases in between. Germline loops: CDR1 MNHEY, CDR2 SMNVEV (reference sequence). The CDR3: CASTPGGAVGYTF. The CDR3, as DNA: TGTGCCAGCACCCCGGGGGGCGCAGTGGGCTACACCTTC.

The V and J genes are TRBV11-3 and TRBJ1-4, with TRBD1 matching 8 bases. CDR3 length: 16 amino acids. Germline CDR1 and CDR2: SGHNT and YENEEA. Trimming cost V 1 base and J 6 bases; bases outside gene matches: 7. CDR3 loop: CASSLGFGTGYEKLFF. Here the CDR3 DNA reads TGTGCCAGCAGCTTAGGATTCGGGACAGGATATGAAAAACTGTTTTTT.